Below are 18 T cell receptor beta chains sequenced from a single sample in a study of T-cell reconstitution after alpha-beta-depleted transplantation in children listed by TCRdb under 2016. Receptor amplification or capture employed PCR. Sequenced on an Illumina HiSeq 2500. TCR library preparation used molecular barcoding, with unique molecular identifiers applied to normalize quantification of the TCRbeta repertoire. TCRdb reworked the public reads: Q25 trimming with fastp, MiXCR clone assembly, productive beta chains retained. When rows share a CDR3 protein, they turn into one entry using the most common DNA and genes. The table for this sample lists hundreds of thousands of distinct CDR3 sequences; about 15% of them were counted only once. Together, the top ten hold approximately 1% of the sample. The material sequenced was PBMCs from the stem cell graft donor, taken from the stem cell graft. These receptors originate from a human donor who donated a stem cell graft to a child with acute myeloid leukemia.

This clonotype has at least ten counts. The V gene is TRBV6-5, the J gene TRBJ2-3; D possibly uses TRBD1 or TRBD2 (6 bases each). The CDR3 runs to 14 residues. CDR1 is MNHEY and CDR2 is SVGAGI in the germline V gene. V was clipped by 4 bases and J by 9 bases, with 17 bases between them. The CDR3 DNA follows: TGTGCCAGCAGTTCGGACTACGCAGGGGTCACGCAGTATTTT. Protein: CASSSDYAGVTQYF.

This clonotype was detected only a few times. The chain is built from TRBV6-2 or TRBV6-3 and TRBJ2-1, with TRBD1 as a possible D gene (5 bases). Germline V CDR1 and CDR2: MNHEY, SVGEGT. V shed 0 bases and J shed 2 bases, with 11 bases lying between them. This CDR3 contains 16 residues. The CDR3 sequence: CASSYSIQGPYNEQFF. CDR3 sequence (DNA): TGTGCCAGCAGTTACTCGATCCAGGGCCCCTACAATGAGCAGTTCTTC.

With regard to this clonotype: A read error may account for a junction end that differs from germline. The rearrangement links TRBV20-1 to TRBJ2-1, with 8 bases aligning to TRBD2. Germline V gene lookup returns CDR1 DFQATT and CDR2 SNEGSKA (reference sequence). This CDR3 has 17 amino acids. For the CDR3, the DNA is TGCTGTGCTAGAGATTTGTCGGGGGGGCCACTCGATTTTGAGCAGTTCTTC. Protein: CCARDLSGGPLDFEQFF.

This clonotype has more than one count but fewer than ten. This rearrangement joins TRBV7-2 to TRBJ2-7, with D unclear. Germline V gives CDR1 SGHTA, CDR2 FQGNSA. The CDR3 extends over 14 amino acids. Trimming took 1 base from V and 5 from J, leaving 12 bases between them. The CDR3 protein is CASSLVTGDNEQYF. The CDR3 DNA follows: TGTGCCAGCAGCTTAGTTACCGGCGACAACGAGCAGTACTTC.

This clonotype has a handful of counts. This chain uses TRBV9 with TRBJ2-3, with D possibly being TRBD1 or TRBD2 (7 bases each). The CDR3 has 17 residues. Germline-derived CDR1 and CDR2 are SGDLS and YYNGEE. Trimming stripped 3 bases from V and 5 bases from J, with 22 bases between. CDR3 residues: CASSEGGWRGQGDTQYF. CDR3 sequence (DNA): TGTGCCAGCAGCGAGGGAGGGTGGAGGGGGCAAGGAGATACGCAGTATTTT. The complete variable domain, with remaining parts taken from reference TRBV9 and TRBJ2-3, reads DSGVTQTPKHLITATGQRVTLRCSPRSGDLSVYWYQQSLDQGLQFLIQYYNGEERAKGNILERFSAQQFPDLHSELNLSSLELGDSALYFCASSEGGWRGQGDTQYFGPGTRLTVL.

This clonotype was counted between two and nine times. The chain combines TRBV21-1 with TRBJ2-5; TRBD1 is the table's D call, not checked against the DNA. TRBV21-1 is annotated as a pseudogene. The CDR3 spans 14 residues. CDR3 bases: TGTGCCAGCAGCAAAGGTGGGACAAAAGAGACCCAGTACTTC. Encoded protein: CASSKGGTKETQYF.

The table lists this clonotype with a few counts. The V call is TRBV24-1, the J call TRBJ1-2; no clear D. In germline, CDR1 is KGHDR, CDR2 SFDVKD. This CDR3 comprises 16 residues. V was cut by 3 bases and J by 8 bases, with 21 bases left in between. The chain's CDR3 is CATSDARTLAAEGYTF. The CDR3 DNA follows: TGTGCCACCAGTGATGCCCGGACGCTGGCGGCTGAAGGCTACACCTTC.

This clonotype was recorded a few times. The rearrangement links TRBV12-3 or TRBV12-4 to TRBJ2-5; either TRBD1 or TRBD2 may supply D (6 bases each). V gave up 7 bases and J gave up 0 bases, with 18 bases separating them. The CDR3 contains 16 residues. The CDR3 loop reads CASKGGSGGNQETQYF. The CDR3 bases are TGTGCCAGCAAAGGGGGATCCGGGGGCAACCAAGAGACCCAGTACTTC.

In its sample, this clonotype was seen a few times. V gene TRBV3-1 combines with J gene TRBJ1-1; D unresolved. The CDR3 totals 14 residues. V shed 2 bases and J shed 5 bases, with 12 bases lying between them. Germline V gene data show CDR1 as LGHDT and CDR2 as YNNKEL (reference sequence). CDR3: CASSQRLGGTEAFF. The CDR3 DNA sequence: TGTGCCAGCAGCCAAAGGTTAGGTGGGACTGAAGCTTTCTTT. Combining the CDR3 with reference TRBV3-1 and TRBJ1-1 gives the whole variable domain DTAVSQTPKYLVTQMGNDKSIKCEQNLGHDTMYWYKQDSKKFLKIMFSYNNKELIINETVPNRFSPKSPDKAHLNLHINSLELGDSAVYFCASSQRLGGTEAFFGQGTRLTVV.

There are many counts of this clonotype. The J gene is TRBJ1-5, the V gene TRBV6-1; 11 nucleotides align to TRBD1. V trimming: 5 bases; J trimming: 6 bases; junction bases outside the gene matches: 9. Germline CDR1 MNHNS, CDR2 SASEGT. The CDR3 extends over 16 amino acids. The CDR3 region is CASSTHRTGGSQPQHF. CDR3 nucleotide sequence: TGTGCCAGCAGTACCCACAGGACAGGGGGCAGTCAGCCCCAGCATTTT.

This clonotype was seen repeatedly, ten times or more. The rearrangement joins TRBV4-3 to TRBJ2-1; 11 nucleotides align to TRBD2. Germline V gene data show CDR1 as LGHNA and CDR2 as YSLEER. The CDR3 is 16 residues long. The junction had 8 bases not matched to a gene; V was cut back by 1 base and J by 9 bases. CDR3 coding DNA: TGCGCCAGCAGCCAAGTTAGCGGGGGGGCAGGAGGTGAGCAGTTCTTC. Its translation is CASSQVSGGAGGEQFF.

This clonotype occurred many times. Here the CDR3 DNA reads TGTGCCACCAGTGACCGCGGCGGCGCAGCCTATGGCTACACCTTC. This sequence encodes CATSDRGGAAYGYTF. The rearrangement links TRBV24-1 to TRBJ1-2; D ambiguous. Between the trimmed V and J ends, which lost 4 bases and 4 bases, there was a span of 15 bases. Germline V gives CDR1 KGHDR, CDR2 SFDVKD. This CDR3 region has 15 residues.

The sample holds many counts of this clonotype. This rearrangement joins TRBV4-3 to TRBJ1-1; D gene ambiguous. The CDR3 is 13 residues long. From germline, CDR1 is LGHNA and CDR2 YSLEER. Trimming took 0 bases from V and 5 from J, leaving 7 bases between them. The CDR3 DNA sequence: TGCGCCAGCAGCCAAGACCCCCAGACTGAAGCTTTCTTT. Its protein product is CASSQDPQTEAFF.

In its sample, this clonotype was seen many times. The chain recombines TRBV20-1 with TRBJ1-4, with D possibly being TRBD1 (5 bases). Germline V CDR1 and CDR2: DFQATT, SNEGSKA (reference sequence). The V and J ends lost 6 bases and 2 bases respectively, with 13 bases between them. CDR3 length equals 14 residues. The CDR3 loop is CSARSGGTNEKLFF. CDR3 nucleotides: TGCAGTGCGAGGAGCGGGGGGACTAATGAAAAACTGTTTTTT.

The J gene is TRBJ2-6, the V gene TRBV28; D is undetermined. In germline, CDR1 is MDHEN, CDR2 SYDVKM. Trimming stripped 7 bases from V and 4 bases from J, with 11 bases between. The CDR3 is 14 amino acids. The CDR3 here is CASTPQAGANVLTF. The CDR3 bases are TGTGCCAGCACCCCCCAGGCAGGGGCCAACGTCCTGACTTTC.

The chain carries TRBV21-1 and TRBJ2-7; TRBD1 is the table's D call and was not checked against the DNA. TRBV21-1 is labeled a pseudogene. The CDR3 consists of 15 residues. The CDR3 DNA sequence: TGTGCCAGCAGCCCAAAGGGGAGACGGATCTACGAGCAGTACTTC. The encoded protein is CASSPKGRRIYEQYF.

At least ten counts were recorded for this clonotype. The chain carries TRBV12-5 and TRBJ2-1, with 8 bases fitting TRBD1. The V gene's germline CDR1 is LGHNT and CDR2 FRNRAP. Germline trimming cut 3 bases from V and 12 bases from J; bases unmatched to any gene: 13. This CDR3 spans 15 amino acids. CDR3 DNA: TGTGCTAGTGGTTTCGACGGACAGGGTACAATGGGGCAGTTCTTC. This sequence encodes CASGFDGQGTMGQFF.

This clonotype was recorded many times. J is TRBJ2-5 and V is TRBV20-1; the D is unclear. Trimming removed 3 bases at V and 1 base at J, with 9 bases between. The CDR3 sequence is 13 residues long. CDR1 and CDR2 from the germline V gene are DFQATT and SNEGSKA (reference sequence). CDR3 DNA: TGCAGTGCTAGCCTGACCGCCCAAGAGACCCAGTACTTC. Amino acid sequence: CSASLTAQETQYF.